The 20 T cell receptor beta chains listed next were all sequenced from one sample in a study of Graves' ophthalmopathy and Graves' hyperthyroidism. Transcripts of RNA were the source for amplifying TCR beta CDR3 regions. After a first-round RT-PCR with HTBI primers, a second-round multiplex PCR was run. TCRdb re-analysed the multiplex PCR reads in MiXCR, keeping a single row per CDR3 protein. Here the sample spans about 380,000 distinct CDR3 sequences, approximately 15% being singletons. The sequenced material came from peripheral blood. These receptor sequences come from a woman between 18 and 29 years old with stable Graves' hyperthyroidism.

This clonotype has a handful of counts. The chain carries TRBV6-2 or TRBV6-3 and TRBJ1-2, with 8 bases that match TRBD1. This CDR3 contains 19 residues. The V gene's germline CDR1 is MNHEY and CDR2 SVGEGT. The trim removed 5 bases at V and 4 bases at J, leaving 21 bases unmatched. CDR3 DNA sequence: TGTGCCAGCAGTCCTAGACGAGGGACAGGCCTTCGGCCCGTCTATGGCTACACCTTC. This sequence encodes CASSPRRGTGLRPVYGYTF.

This clonotype came up many times. V gene TRBV24-1 combines with J gene TRBJ1-2; maybe TRBD1 (5 bases). The ends were cut back, 5 bases at V and 4 bases at J, with 7 bases in the middle. Germline V lookup: CDR1 KGHDR, CDR2 SFDVKD. The CDR3 spans 12 residues. The CDR3 DNA is TGTGCCACCAGTGGCCAGGGCTATGGCTACACCTTC. Its protein is CATSGQGYGYTF.

Comments on this clonotype: A much larger clone lies a single base off, so this may be a read error. The chain uses TRBV20-1 and TRBJ1-6; a weak D match, TRBD1 (5 bases). This CDR3 comprises 14 residues. Per germline, CDR1 DFQATT and CDR2 SNEGSKA (reference sequence). This CDR3 is CSASIGGESSHLHF. For the CDR3, the DNA is TGCAGTGCCTCAATCGGGGGGGAGAGTTCACACCTCCACTTT.

This clonotype has at least ten counts. V gene TRBV12-3 or TRBV12-4 combines with J gene TRBJ1-1, with 9 bases lining up with TRBD1. The CDR3 covers 12 residues. V was clipped by 8 bases and J by 10 bases; unmatched bases: 8. The DNA for the CDR3 is TGTGCCAGCGGGTACAGGGGGCATGGAGCTTTCTTT. It codes for CASGYRGHGAFF.

With respect to this clonotype: Given the absence of the conserved phenylalanine or tryptophan at the CDR3 end, a read error is likely. The chain couples TRBV5-1 to TRBJ1-2, with D perhaps TRBD1 (5 bases). Trimming stripped 4 bases from V and 2 bases from J, with 9 bases between. The CDR3 covers 13 residues. Germline lookup yields CDR1 SGHRS and CDR2 YFSETQ. CDR3 region: CASSPDTNYGYTV. The CDR3, as DNA: TGCGCCAGCAGCCCGGACACCAACTATGGCTACACCGTC.

This clonotype was observed many times. Germline and junction disagree at one end, which may indicate a read error. The chain has TRBV7-2 and TRBJ2-7; the match to TRBD2 covers 7 bases. This CDR3 has 15 amino acids. In germline, CDR1 is SGHTA, CDR2 FQGNSA. CDR3 in DNA: TGTGCCAGCAGCCCCCCTAACGGGGGGAGATACGCGCAGTACTTC. Its translation: CASSPPNGGRYAQYF.

This clonotype was detected ten times or more. The chain links TRBV19 to TRBJ1-5; D may be TRBD1 (5 bases). Trimming took 6 bases from V and 5 from J, leaving 23 bases between them. The CDR3 has 17 amino acids. Germline values: CDR1 LNHDA, CDR2 SQIVND (reference sequence). Written as DNA, the CDR3 is TGTGCCAGTAGCCCCCCCGGAGGGCAGGGAAGAGATCAGCCCCAGCATTTT. Residues: CASSPPGGQGRDQPQHF.

This clonotype has a count of ten or more. The J gene is TRBJ2-7, the V gene TRBV12-3 or TRBV12-4; 11 positions match TRBD2. CDR3 length: 17 amino acids. The V segment lost 6 bases and the J segment 4 bases; nucleotides outside the gene matches: 14. CDR3 region: CASSPEGGTSGNYEQYF. In nucleotides, the CDR3 is TGTGCCAGCAGCCCCGAGGGGGGGACTAGCGGCAATTACGAGCAGTACTTC.

Only a few counts were recorded for this clonotype. V is TRBV13 and J is TRBJ2-2; D gene unclear. Germline assignment: CDR1 PRHDT and CDR2 FYEKMQ (reference sequence). The length of the CDR3 is 14 residues. V lost 2 bases, J lost 1 base, and 5 bases lay in between. The CDR3 DNA reads as TGTGCCAGCAGCTTAATTTGGAACACCGGGGAGCTGTTTTTT. Residues: CASSLIWNTGELFF.

The table lists this clonotype with many counts. This sequence joins TRBV24-1 and TRBJ2-7, with 9 bases aligning to TRBD1. The CDR3 is made up of 16 amino acids. Trimming at V came to 2 bases and at J to 6 bases, leaving 10 bases not matched to a gene. CDR1 and CDR2 from the germline V gene are KGHDR and SFDVKD. The CDR3 region is CATSDWTGTGIGEQYF. The CDR3 coding sequence is TGTGCCACCAGTGATTGGACCGGGACAGGGATCGGCGAGCAGTACTTC.

In this sample, this clonotype turned up many times. This chain uses TRBV7-2 with TRBJ1-1; the D is unclear. CDR3 length: 13 amino acids. In germline, CDR1 is SGHTA, CDR2 FQGNSA. Trimming removed 5 bases from V and 5 bases from J, with 12 bases in between. CDR3 amino acids: CASSPGVGTEAFF. Here the CDR3 DNA reads TGTGCCAGCAGCCCAGGAGTAGGGACTGAAGCTTTCTTT.

This clonotype was seen repeatedly, ten times or more. The rearrangement links TRBV2 to TRBJ2-2, with a weak D call TRBD1 (5 bases). The germline V gene encodes CDR1 SNHLY and CDR2 FYNNEI. The CDR3 contains 14 residues. Trimming shortened V by 6 bases and J by 7 bases, and 15 bases separated the two germline ends. CDR3 loop: CASRQDSVGGELFF. The CDR3 DNA reads as TGTGCCAGCAGGCAAGACAGTGTCGGCGGGGAGCTGTTTTTT. Combining the CDR3 with reference TRBV2 and TRBJ2-2 gives the whole variable domain EPEVTQTPSHQVTQMGQEVILRCVPISNHLYFYWYRQILGQKVEFLVSFYNNEISEKSEIFDDQFSVERPDGSNFTLKIRSTKLEDSAMYFCASRQDSVGGELFFGEGSRLTVL.

This clonotype was seen at least ten times. The V and J genes are TRBV12-3 or TRBV12-4 and TRBJ2-5; 8 bases line up with TRBD1. V lost 1 base and J lost 2; bases outside the gene matches: 6. The CDR3 consists of 16 residues. CDR3 in DNA: TGTGCCAGCAGTTTAGGGTTGCGACAGGGGCAAGAGACCCAGTACTTC. Its translation: CASSLGLRQGQETQYF.

For this clonotype: A read error may produce the germline difference seen at one junction end. The chain uses TRBV7-2 and TRBJ1-6; the D gene is possibly TRBD1 (5 bases). Germline lookup yields CDR1 SGHTA and CDR2 FQGNSA. There are 12 residues in the CDR3. The CDR3 protein is CASSSGTSPLNF. CDR3 sequence (DNA): TGCGCCAGCAGCTCAGGGACGTCACCCCTCAACTTT.

At least ten counts were recorded for this clonotype. The J gene is TRBJ1-1, the V gene TRBV6-9; D gene uncertain. The CDR3 has 10 residues. Trimming removed 8 bases from V and 11 bases from J, with 12 bases in between. Germline CDR1 and CDR2: MNHGY and SVAAGI. This CDR3 is CASWAGYAFF. The CDR3 DNA sequence: TGTGCCAGCTGGGCGGGATATGCTTTCTTT.

Of note for this clonotype: A junction end diverges from the germline sequence, so it may reflect a read error. The chain combines TRBV7-9 with TRBJ1-1; no clear D gene. Germline V gene lookup returns CDR1 SEHNR and CDR2 FQNEAQ (reference sequence). CDR3 length: 13 residues. CDR3 protein: CDSSLVGDTEAFF. The DNA of the CDR3 is TGTGACAGCAGCTTAGTTGGGGACACTGAAGCTTTCTTT.

The rearrangement links TRBV27 to TRBJ2-7; no reliable D call. Trimming took 6 bases from V and 1 from J, leaving 13 bases between them. Germline values: CDR1 MNHEY, CDR2 SMNVEV (reference sequence). The CDR3 sequence is 14 residues long. The CDR3 is CASSTMALSYEQYF. The CDR3 nucleotides are TGTGCCAGCAGCACGATGGCGTTATCCTACGAGCAGTACTTC.

This clonotype was recorded many times. The rearrangement uses TRBV19 and TRBJ2-5, with D uncertain. Germline V gives CDR1 LNHDA, CDR2 SQIVND (reference sequence). The V and J ends lost 2 bases and 5 bases respectively, with 18 bases between them. CDR3 length: 16 residues. CDR3 in DNA: TGTGCCAGTAGTATACGTCGGAGCCAGCGTTGGGAGACCCAGTACTTC. Translated: CASSIRRSQRWETQYF.

This clonotype was counted between two and nine times. The genes are TRBV6-2 or TRBV6-3 and TRBJ2-2, with 7 bases aligning to TRBD1. The trim removed 7 bases at V and 6 bases at J, leaving 5 bases unmatched. This CDR3 region has 13 residues. In germline, CDR1 is MNHEY, CDR2 SVGEGT. Here the CDR3 reads CASNNRGPGELFF. Here the CDR3 DNA reads TGTGCCAGCAACAACAGGGGACCCGGGGAGCTGTTTTTT.

This clonotype was seen a few times. V and J are TRBV15 and TRBJ2-7; TRBD2 aligns across 15 bases. The trim removed 8 bases at V and 3 bases at J, leaving 8 bases unmatched. The germline gives CDR1 LNHNV, CDR2 YYDKDF (reference sequence). This CDR3 region has 16 residues. CDR3 protein: CATSGTSGRTIYEQYF. DNA of the CDR3: TGTGCCACCTCCGGGACTAGCGGGAGGACGATCTACGAGCAGTACTTC.